This T cell receptor beta chain was captured in a study of spatial heterogeneity in lung cancer. Study-level background: Sequences of the beta chain were consistently detected in greater numbers than alpha-chain sequences. Within raw reads, each unique TCR and UMI combination appeared on average more than ten times.

Germline V lookup: CDR1 MNHEY, CDR2 SVGEGT. The CDR3 runs 16 residues. V lost 7 bases to trimming and J lost 2 bases, with 21 bases between them. The study tagged each TCR cDNA molecule with a unique molecular identifier. Using its own MiXCR run on the 5' RACE reads, TCRdb lists one record per CDR3 protein. The profile shows 1,100 or so distinct CDR3 sequences, 27% of them singletons. Documented time point: sample taken at primary tumor resection. Whole RNA obtained from tumor, nontumor lung or frozen PBMC underwent sequencing without sorting. This clonotype was detected a few times. The TCR originated in a female donor with early-stage non-small cell lung cancer. Material: normal lung tissue next to the tumor, obtained at surgery. The chain has TRBV6-2 or TRBV6-3 and TRBJ2-7; D perhaps matches TRBD2 (5 bases). CDR3 loop: CASKSALREWTYEQYF. The CDR3 nucleotides are TGTGCCAGCAAGTCGGCCCTCCGGGAATGGACCTACGAGCAGTACTTC.